Below are 5 T cell receptor beta chains sequenced from a single sample in a study of blood T cell repertoires in COVID-19. Clones were read by immunoSEQ multiplex PCR, and TCRdb kept only the in-frame ones, dropping some. The repertoire has 150,000 to 200,000 clones, approximately 82% of them found once; the top ten carry around 7%. Sequencing input: peripheral blood. The receptors shown here come from a woman in her thirties or forties with COVID-19, enrolled during active disease.

The chain joins TRBV6-5 to TRBJ2-7; D gene ambiguous. CDR3 size: 13 residues. Germline CDR1 MNHEY, CDR2 SVGAGI. Trimming shortened V by 3 bases and J by 7 bases, and 13 bases separated the two germline ends. In nucleotides, the CDR3 is TGTGCCAGCAGTTATCGCGGATTAGAAGAGCAGTACTTC. As protein: CASSYRGLEEQYF.

The rearrangement joins TRBV6-1 to TRBJ2-1; D is perhaps TRBD2 (6 bases). CDR1 MNHNS and CDR2 SASEGT come from the germline V gene. Deletions cut 2 bases from V and 9 bases from J, with 14 bases between. The CDR3 contains 14 residues. CDR3 nucleotide sequence: TGTGCCAGCAGTGAAAGGAGGGGATACGGTGAGCAGTTCTTC. This translates into CASSERRGYGEQFF.

The CDR3 region has the DNA TGTGCCAGCAGCCAGAATACCGGGATTGAAGCTTTCTTT. Its protein is CASSQNTGIEAFF. This rearrangement joins TRBV12-3 or TRBV12-4 to TRBJ1-1; no clear D. V lost 6 bases and J lost 7, with 15 bases in between. The CDR3 runs 13 residues.

This chain connects TRBV7-9 to TRBJ2-2; TRBD1 matches 7 bases. V lost 5 bases to trimming and J lost 2 bases; unmatched junction nucleotides: 8. The germline gives CDR1 SEHNR, CDR2 FQNEAQ (reference sequence). The CDR3 covers 16 residues. The CDR3 region is CASSRSGTVNTGELFF. In DNA, the CDR3 is TGTGCCAGCAGCCGCTCCGGGACAGTAAACACCGGGGAGCTGTTTTTT.

V gene TRBV6-4 combines with J gene TRBJ1-3; D is undetermined. The CDR3 runs 15 residues. V gave up 7 bases and J gave up 2 bases, with 15 bases separating them. Germline CDR1 reads MRHNA; CDR2 reads SNTAGT. CDR3 coding DNA: TGTGCCAGCATACGCCTCTACCACGCTGGAAACACCATATATTTT. This translates into CASIRLYHAGNTIYF.